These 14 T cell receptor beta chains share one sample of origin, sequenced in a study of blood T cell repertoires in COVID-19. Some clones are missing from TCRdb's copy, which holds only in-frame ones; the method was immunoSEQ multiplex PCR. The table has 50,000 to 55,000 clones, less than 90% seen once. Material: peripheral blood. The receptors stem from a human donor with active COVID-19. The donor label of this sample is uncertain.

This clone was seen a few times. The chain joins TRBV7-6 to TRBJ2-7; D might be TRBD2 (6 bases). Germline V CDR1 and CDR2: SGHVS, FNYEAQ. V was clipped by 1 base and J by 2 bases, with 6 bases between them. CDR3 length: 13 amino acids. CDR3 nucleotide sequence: TGTGCCAGCAGCTTAGGACTAGCCTACGAGCAGTACTTC. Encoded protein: CASSLGLAYEQYF.

For the CDR3, the DNA is TGTGCCAGCAGCCAAGACCGCTGGCAAAAGAGCACAGATACGCAGTATTTT. This gives the protein CASSQDRWQKSTDTQYF. The rearrangement joins TRBV14 to TRBJ2-3; D unclear. This CDR3 has 17 residues. Trimming stripped 0 bases from V and 0 bases from J, with 13 bases between. Germline V gives CDR1 SGHDN, CDR2 FVKESK.

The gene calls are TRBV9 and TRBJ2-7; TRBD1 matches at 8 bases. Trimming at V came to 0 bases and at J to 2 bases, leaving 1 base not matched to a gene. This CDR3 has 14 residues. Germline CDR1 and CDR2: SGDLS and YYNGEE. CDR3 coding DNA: TGTGCCAGCAGCGTAGGACAGGGGACCTACGAGCAGTACTTC. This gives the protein CASSVGQGTYEQYF.

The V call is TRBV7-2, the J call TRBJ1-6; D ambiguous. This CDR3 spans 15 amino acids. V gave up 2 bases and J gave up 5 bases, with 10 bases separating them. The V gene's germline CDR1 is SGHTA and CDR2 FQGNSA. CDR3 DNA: TGTGCCAGCAGCTTACTGGCAAAGAATAATTCACCCCTCCACTTT. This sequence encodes CASSLLAKNNSPLHF.

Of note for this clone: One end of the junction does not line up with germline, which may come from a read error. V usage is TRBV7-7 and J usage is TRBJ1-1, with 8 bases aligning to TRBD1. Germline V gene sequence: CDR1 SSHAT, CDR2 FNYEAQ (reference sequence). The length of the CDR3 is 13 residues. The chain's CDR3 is CASSLDRGTEAFF. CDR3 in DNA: TGTGCTAGCAGCCTCGACAGGGGCACTGAAGCTTTCTTT.

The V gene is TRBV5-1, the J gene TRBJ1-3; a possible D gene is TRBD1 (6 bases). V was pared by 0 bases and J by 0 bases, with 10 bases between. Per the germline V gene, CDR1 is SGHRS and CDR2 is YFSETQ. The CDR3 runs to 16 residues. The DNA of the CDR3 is TGCGCCAGCAGCTTGGGGAGAGGGGGCTCTGGAAACACCATATATTTT. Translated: CASSLGRGGSGNTIYF.

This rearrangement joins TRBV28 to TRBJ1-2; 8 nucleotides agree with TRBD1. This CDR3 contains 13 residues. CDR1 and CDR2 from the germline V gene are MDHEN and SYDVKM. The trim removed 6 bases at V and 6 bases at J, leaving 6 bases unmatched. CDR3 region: CASSLDRVHGYTF. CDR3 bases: TGTGCCAGCAGCCTGGACAGGGTTCATGGCTACACCTTC.

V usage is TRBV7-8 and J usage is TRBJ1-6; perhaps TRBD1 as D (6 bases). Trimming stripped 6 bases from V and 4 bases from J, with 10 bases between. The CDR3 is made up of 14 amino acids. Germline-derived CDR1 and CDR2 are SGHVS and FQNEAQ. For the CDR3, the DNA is TGTGCCAGCAGGAGAACAGGGTATAATTCACCCCTCCACTTT. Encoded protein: CASRRTGYNSPLHF.

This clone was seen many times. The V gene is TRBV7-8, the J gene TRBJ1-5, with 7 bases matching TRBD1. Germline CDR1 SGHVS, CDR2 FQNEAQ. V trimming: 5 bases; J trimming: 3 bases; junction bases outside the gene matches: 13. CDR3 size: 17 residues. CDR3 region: CASSPEATGFFNQPQHF. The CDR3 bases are TGTGCCAGCAGCCCTGAAGCGACAGGGTTTTTCAATCAGCCCCAGCATTTT.

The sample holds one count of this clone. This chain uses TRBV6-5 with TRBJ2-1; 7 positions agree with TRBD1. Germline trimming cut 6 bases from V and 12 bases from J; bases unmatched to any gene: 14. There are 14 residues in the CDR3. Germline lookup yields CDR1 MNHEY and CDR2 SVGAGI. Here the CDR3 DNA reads TGTGCCAGCAGAGAGGACAGGCTCGGTCGGGGGCAGTTCTTC. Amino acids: CASREDRLGRGQFF.

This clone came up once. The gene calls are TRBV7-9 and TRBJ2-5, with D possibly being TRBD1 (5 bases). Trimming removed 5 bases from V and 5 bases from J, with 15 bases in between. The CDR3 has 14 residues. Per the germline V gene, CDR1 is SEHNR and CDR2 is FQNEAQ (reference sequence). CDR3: CASSLSWGAETQYF. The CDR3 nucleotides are TGTGCCAGCAGCCTTAGTTGGGGCGCGGAGACCCAGTACTTC.

The CDR3: CASSRHLWGERPGELFF. The CDR3 nucleotides are TGTGCCAGCAGCCGGCATCTTTGGGGGGAAAGGCCCGGGGAGCTGTTTTTT. The V call is TRBV11-3, the J call TRBJ2-2; possible D gene TRBD2, 6 bases. This CDR3 has 17 residues. Germline V gene lookup returns CDR1 SGHNT and CDR2 YENEEA. With 5 bases removed from V and 6 bases from J, the gap between germline ends came to 22 bases.

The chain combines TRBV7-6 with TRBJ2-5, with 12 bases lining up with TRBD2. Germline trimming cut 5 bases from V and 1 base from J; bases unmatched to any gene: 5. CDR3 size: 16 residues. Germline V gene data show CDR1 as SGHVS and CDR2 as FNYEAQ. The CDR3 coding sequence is TGTGCCAGCAGCCCTGGACTAGCGGGGACCCAAGAGACCCAGTACTTC. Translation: CASSPGLAGTQETQYF.

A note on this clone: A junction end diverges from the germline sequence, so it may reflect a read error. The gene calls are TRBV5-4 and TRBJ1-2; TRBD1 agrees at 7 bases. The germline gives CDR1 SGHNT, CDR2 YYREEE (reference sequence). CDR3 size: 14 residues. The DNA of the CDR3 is TGTGCCAGCAGCTTGGTTTTTCAAGTCGGGACAGATATCTTC. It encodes CASSLVFQVGTDIF.